The TCR beta chain described here comes from a study of T cell responses to AZD1222 COVID-19 vaccine. Study conclusions and caveats: Seropositive AZD1222 recipients at baseline numbered only five or six. Close to half of all spike-specific TCRs reportedly target regions of the variants that are unmutated.

Regarding this clone: Antigen unknown.

The repertoire was sequenced with immunoSEQ multiplex PCR; TCRdb's copy has only in-frame clones and lacks some. Of around 140,000 clones listed, over 90% are singletons. The sample was peripheral blood, taken on day 0 of AZD1222 vaccination. The clonotype originates from an adult in good health.

Here the CDR3 reads CATSAPSRAGGHQPQHF. CDR3 in DNA: TGTGCCACCAGTGCCCCTTCCAGGGCAGGGGGGCATCAGCCCCAGCATTTT. The gene calls are TRBV24-1 and TRBJ1-5, with 7 bases that match TRBD1. CDR3 size: 17 residues. CDR1 is KGHDR, CDR2 SFDVKD, per germline. With V trimmed by 5 bases and J by 5 bases, 14 bases remained unmatched.